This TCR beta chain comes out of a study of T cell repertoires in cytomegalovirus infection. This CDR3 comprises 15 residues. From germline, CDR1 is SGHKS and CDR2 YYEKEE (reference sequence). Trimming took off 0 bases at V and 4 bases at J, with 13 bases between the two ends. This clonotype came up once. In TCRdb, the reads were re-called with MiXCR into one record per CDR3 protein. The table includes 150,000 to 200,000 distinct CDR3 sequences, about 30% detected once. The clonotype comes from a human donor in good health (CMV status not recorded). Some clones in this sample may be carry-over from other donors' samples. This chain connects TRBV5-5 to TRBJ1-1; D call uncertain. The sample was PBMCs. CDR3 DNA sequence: TGTGCCAGCAGCTTGGAGGTCAATTTTGGCACTGAAGCTTTCTTT. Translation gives CASSLEVNFGTEAFF.